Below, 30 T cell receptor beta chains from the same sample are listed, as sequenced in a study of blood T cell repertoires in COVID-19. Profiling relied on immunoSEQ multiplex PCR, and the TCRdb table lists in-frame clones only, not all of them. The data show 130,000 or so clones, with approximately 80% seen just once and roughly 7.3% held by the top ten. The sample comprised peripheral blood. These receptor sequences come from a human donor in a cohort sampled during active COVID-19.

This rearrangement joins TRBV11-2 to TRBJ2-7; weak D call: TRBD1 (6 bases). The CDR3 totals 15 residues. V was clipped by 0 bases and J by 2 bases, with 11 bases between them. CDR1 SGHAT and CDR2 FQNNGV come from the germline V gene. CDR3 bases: TGTGCCAGCAGCTTAGAGGGTACAGGGACCTACGAGCAGTACTTC. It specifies CASSLEGTGTYEQYF.

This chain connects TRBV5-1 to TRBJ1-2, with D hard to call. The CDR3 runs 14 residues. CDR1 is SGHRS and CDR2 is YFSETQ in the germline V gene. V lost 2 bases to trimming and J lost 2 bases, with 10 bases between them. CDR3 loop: CASSLGGKNYGYTF. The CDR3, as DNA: TGCGCCAGCAGCTTAGGCGGGAAGAACTATGGCTACACCTTC.

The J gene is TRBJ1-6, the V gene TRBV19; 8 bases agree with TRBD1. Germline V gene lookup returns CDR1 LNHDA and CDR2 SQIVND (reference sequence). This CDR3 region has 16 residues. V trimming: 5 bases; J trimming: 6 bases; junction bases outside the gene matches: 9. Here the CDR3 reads CASSAWTGNANSPLHF. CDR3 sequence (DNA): TGTGCCAGTAGTGCTTGGACAGGGAACGCTAATTCACCCCTCCACTTT. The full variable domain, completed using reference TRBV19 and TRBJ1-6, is DGGITQSPKYLFRKEGQNVTLSCEQNLNHDAMYWYRQDPGQGLRLIYYSQIVNDFQKGDIAEGYSVSREKKESFPLTVTSAQKNPTAFYLCASSAWTGNANSPLHFGNGTRLTVT.

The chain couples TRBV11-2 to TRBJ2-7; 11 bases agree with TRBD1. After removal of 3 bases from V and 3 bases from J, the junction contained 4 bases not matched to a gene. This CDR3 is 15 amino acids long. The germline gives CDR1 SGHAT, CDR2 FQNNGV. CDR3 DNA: TGTGCCAGCAGCTTCTATGGGACAGGGGGCTACGAGCAGTACTTC. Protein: CASSFYGTGGYEQYF. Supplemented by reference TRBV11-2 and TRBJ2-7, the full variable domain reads EAGVAQSPRYKIIEKRQSVAFWCNPISGHATLYWYQQILGQGPKLLIQFQNNGVVDDSQLPKDRFSAERLKGVDSTLKIQPAKLEDSAVYLCASSFYGTGGYEQYFGPGTRLTVT.

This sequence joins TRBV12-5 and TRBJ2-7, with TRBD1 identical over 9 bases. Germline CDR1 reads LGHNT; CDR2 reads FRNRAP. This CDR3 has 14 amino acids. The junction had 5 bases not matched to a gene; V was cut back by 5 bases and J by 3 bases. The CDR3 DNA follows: TGTGCTAGTGGTGGGGGGACAGGGCGCTACGAGCAGTACTTC. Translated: CASGGGTGRYEQYF.

In DNA, the CDR3 is TGTGCCAGCAGCCCCGGGGGAGGGGGCTACGAGCAGTACTTC. Translating gives CASSPGGGGYEQYF. The chain uses TRBV6-6 and TRBJ2-7, with a weak D call TRBD2 (7 bases). V was clipped by 6 bases and J by 3 bases, with 15 bases between them. CDR3 length: 14 amino acids. From germline, CDR1 is MNHNY and CDR2 SVGAGI (reference sequence).

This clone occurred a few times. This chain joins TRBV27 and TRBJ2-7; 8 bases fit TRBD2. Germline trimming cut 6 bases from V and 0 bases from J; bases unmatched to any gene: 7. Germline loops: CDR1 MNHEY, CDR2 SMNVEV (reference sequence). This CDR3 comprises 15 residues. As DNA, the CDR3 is TGTGCCAGCAGCTATAGCGGGATGAGCTCCTACGAGCAGTACTTC. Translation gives CASSYSGMSSYEQYF.

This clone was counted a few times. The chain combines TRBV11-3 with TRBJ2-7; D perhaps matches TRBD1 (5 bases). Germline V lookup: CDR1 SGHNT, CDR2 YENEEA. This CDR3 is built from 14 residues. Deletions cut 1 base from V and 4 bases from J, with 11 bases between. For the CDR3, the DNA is TGTGCCAGCAGCTTAGGACAGCGCTTATACGAGCAGTACTTC. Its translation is CASSLGQRLYEQYF.

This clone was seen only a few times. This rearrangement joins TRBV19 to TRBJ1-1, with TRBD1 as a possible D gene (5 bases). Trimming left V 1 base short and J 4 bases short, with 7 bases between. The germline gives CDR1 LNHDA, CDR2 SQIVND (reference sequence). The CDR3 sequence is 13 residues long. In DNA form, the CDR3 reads TGTGCCAGTAGTATAGGGGGCGGCACTGAAGCTTTCTTT. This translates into CASSIGGGTEAFF. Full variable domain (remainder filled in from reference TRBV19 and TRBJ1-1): DGGITQSPKYLFRKEGQNVTLSCEQNLNHDAMYWYRQDPGQGLRLIYYSQIVNDFQKGDIAEGYSVSREKKESFPLTVTSAQKNPTAFYLCASSIGGGTEAFFGQGTRLTVV.

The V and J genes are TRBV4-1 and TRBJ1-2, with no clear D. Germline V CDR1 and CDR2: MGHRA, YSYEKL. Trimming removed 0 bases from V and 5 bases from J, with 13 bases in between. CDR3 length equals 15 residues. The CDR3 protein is CASSQEMSGAYGYTF. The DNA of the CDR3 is TGCGCCAGCAGCCAAGAAATGTCAGGTGCTTATGGCTACACCTTC.

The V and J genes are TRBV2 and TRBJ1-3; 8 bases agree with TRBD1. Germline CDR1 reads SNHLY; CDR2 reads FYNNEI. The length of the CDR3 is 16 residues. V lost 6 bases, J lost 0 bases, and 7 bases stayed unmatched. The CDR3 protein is CASRGDRSFSGNTIYF. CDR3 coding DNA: TGTGCCAGCAGAGGGGACAGGAGTTTCTCTGGAAACACCATATATTTT.

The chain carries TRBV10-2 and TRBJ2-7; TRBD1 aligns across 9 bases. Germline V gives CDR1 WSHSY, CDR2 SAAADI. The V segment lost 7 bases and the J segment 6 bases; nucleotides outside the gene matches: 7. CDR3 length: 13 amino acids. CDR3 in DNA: TGCGCCAGCATTGGACAGGGGTACTCCGAGCAGTACTTC. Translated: CASIGQGYSEQYF.

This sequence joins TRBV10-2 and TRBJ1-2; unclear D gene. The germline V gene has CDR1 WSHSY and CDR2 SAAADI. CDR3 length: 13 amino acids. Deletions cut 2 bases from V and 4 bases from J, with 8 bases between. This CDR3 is CASSESGSYGYTF. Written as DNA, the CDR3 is TGCGCCAGCAGTGAGAGCGGAAGCTATGGCTACACCTTC.

The CDR3 loop reads CASKAGTDNSPLHF. CDR3 coding DNA: TGTGCCAGCAAGGCCGGGACAGATAATTCACCCCTCCACTTT. This sequence joins TRBV6-6 and TRBJ1-6, with TRBD1 matching over 7 bases. The J segment lost 5 bases and the V segment lost 7 bases, leaving 5 bases of the junction unmatched. This CDR3 has 14 amino acids. The germline V gene encodes CDR1 MNHNY and CDR2 SVGAGI (reference sequence).

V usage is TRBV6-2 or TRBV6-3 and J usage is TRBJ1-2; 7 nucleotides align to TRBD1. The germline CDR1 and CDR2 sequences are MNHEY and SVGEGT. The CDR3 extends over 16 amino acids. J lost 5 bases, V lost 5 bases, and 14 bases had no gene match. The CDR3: CASSGTAPGSSYGYTF. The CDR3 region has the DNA TGTGCCAGCAGTGGGACAGCCCCGGGCTCATCGTATGGCTACACCTTC.

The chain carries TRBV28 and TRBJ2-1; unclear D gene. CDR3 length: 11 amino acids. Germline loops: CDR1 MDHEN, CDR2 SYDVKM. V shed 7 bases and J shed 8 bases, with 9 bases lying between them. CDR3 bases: TGTGCCAGCACGTCTGCAGATGAGCAGTTCTTC. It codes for CASTSADEQFF.

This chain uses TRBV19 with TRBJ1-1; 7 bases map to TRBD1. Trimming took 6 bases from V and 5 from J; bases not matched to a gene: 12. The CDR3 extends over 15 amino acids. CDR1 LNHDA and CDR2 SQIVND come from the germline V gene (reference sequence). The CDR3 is CASSPPTGRMTEAFF. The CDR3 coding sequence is TGTGCCAGTAGCCCCCCGACAGGGAGGATGACTGAAGCTTTCTTT.

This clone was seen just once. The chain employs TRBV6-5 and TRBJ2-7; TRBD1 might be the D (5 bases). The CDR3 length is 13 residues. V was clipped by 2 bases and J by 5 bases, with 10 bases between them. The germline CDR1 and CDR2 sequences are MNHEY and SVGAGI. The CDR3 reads CASSYTSRDEQYF. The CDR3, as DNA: TGTGCCAGCAGTTACACGAGCAGGGACGAGCAGTACTTC.

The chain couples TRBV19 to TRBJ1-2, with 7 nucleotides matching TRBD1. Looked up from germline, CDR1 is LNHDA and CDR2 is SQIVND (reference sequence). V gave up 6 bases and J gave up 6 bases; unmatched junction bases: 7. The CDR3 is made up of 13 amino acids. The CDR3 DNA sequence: TGTGCCAGTAGCTACAGGGGATTGGATGGCTACACCTTC. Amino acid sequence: CASSYRGLDGYTF.

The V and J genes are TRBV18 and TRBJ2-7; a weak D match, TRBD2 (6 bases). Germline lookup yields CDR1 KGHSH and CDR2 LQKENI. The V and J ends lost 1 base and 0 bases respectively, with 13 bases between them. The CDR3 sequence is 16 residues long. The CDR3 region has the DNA TGTGCCAGCTCACCACAAGAGGTTAGCGGCTCCTACGAGCAGTACTTC. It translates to CASSPQEVSGSYEQYF.

CDR3 region: CASSYVGGNYEQYF. CDR3 DNA sequence: TGTGCCAGCAGTTACGTCGGGGGGAACTACGAGCAGTACTTC. The V call is TRBV6-5, the J call TRBJ2-7, with 7 bases aligning to TRBD2. This CDR3 region has 14 residues. With 2 bases clipped from V and 3 bases from J, the junction kept 4 bases outside the gene matches. From germline, CDR1 is MNHEY and CDR2 SVGAGI.

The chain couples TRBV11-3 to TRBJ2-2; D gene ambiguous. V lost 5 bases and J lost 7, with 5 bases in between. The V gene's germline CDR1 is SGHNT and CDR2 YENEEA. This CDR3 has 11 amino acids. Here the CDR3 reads CASSPHGELFF. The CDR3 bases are TGTGCCAGCAGCCCCCACGGGGAGCTGTTTTTT. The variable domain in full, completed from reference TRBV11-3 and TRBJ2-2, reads EAGVVQSPRYKIIEKKQPVAFWCNPISGHNTLYWYLQNLGQGPELLIRYENEEAVDDSQLPKDRFSAERLKGVDSTLKIQPAELGDSAVYLCASSPHGELFFGEGSRLTVL.

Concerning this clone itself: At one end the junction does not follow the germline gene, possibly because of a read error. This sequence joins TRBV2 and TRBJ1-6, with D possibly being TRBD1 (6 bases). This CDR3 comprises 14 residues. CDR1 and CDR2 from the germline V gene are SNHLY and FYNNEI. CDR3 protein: CASREGRGNSPLHF. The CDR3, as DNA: TGTGCCAGCAGGGAAGGCAGGGGCAATTCACCCCTCCACTTT.

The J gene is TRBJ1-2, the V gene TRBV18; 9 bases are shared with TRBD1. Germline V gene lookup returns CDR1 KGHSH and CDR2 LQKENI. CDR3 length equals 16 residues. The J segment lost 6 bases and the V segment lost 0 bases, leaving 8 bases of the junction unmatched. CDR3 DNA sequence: TGTGCCAGCTCACCACCGGGGACAGGGAGGAAGGATGGCTACACCTTC. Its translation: CASSPPGTGRKDGYTF.

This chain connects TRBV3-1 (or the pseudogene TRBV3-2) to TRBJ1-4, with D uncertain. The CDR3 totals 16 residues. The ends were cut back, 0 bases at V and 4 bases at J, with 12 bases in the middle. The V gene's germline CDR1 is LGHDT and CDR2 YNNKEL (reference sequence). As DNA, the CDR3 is TGTGCCAGCAGCCAAGAACCGGGGTCTGGTAATGAAAAACTGTTTTTT. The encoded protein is CASSQEPGSGNEKLFF.

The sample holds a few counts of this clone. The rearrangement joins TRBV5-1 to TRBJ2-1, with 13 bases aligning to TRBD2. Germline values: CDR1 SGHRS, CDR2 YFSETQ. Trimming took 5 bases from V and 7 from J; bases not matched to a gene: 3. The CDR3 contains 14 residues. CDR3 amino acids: CASRLAGGSNEQFF. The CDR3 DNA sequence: TGCGCCAGCAGACTAGCGGGAGGGAGTAATGAGCAGTTCTTC.

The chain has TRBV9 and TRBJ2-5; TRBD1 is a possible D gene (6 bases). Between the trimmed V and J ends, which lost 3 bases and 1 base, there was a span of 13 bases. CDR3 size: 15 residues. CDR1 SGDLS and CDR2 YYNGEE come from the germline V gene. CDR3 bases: TGTGCCAGCAGCGCCGGACAGAGACGCCAAGAGACCCAGTACTTC. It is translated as CASSAGQRRQETQYF.

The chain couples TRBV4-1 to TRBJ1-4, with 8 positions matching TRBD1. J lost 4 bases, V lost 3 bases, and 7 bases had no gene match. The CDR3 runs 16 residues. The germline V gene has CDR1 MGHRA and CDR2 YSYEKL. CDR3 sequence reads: CASSHSGTGVNEKLFF. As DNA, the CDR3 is TGCGCCAGCAGCCACTCCGGGACAGGAGTTAATGAAAAACTGTTTTTT.

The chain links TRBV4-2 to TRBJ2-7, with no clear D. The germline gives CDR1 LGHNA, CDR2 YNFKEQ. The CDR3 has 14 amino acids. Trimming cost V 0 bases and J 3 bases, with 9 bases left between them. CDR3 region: CASSQDISGYEQYF. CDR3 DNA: TGTGCCAGCAGCCAAGATATCTCCGGCTACGAGCAGTACTTC.

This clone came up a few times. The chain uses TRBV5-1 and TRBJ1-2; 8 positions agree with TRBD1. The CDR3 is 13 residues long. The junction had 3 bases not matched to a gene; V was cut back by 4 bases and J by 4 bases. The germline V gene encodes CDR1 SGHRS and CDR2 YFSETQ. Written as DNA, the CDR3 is TGCGCCAGCAGCCCCGGACAGGGCTATGGCTACACCTTC. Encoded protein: CASSPGQGYGYTF.